This T cell receptor (beta chain) was sequenced for a study of early T cells in non-severe SARS-CoV-2 infection. In its sample, this clonotype was seen once. Germline is not matched at one junction end, which may reflect a read error. Germline CDR1 is SEHNR and CDR2 is FQNEAQ (reference sequence). This CDR3 region has 13 residues. Unique molecular identifiers were added to individual cDNA molecules. TCRdb reprocessed the 5' RACE reads via MiXCR and lists one record per CDR3 protein. The sample lists over 95,000 distinct CDR3 sequences, approximately 15% occurring once. Sequencing was performed on whole blood. This rearrangement joins TRBV7-9 to TRBJ1-2; D is unclear. The sequence was collected from an adult who was a healthcare worker with PCR-confirmed SARS-CoV-2 infection or an uninfected control (not recorded which). DNA for the CDR3: TGTGCCACCAGCTTCTCGACTAAGAAGGGCTACACCTTC. Protein product: CATSFSTKKGYTF. Variable domain in full (rest from reference TRBV7-9 and TRBJ1-2): DTGVSQNPRHKITKRGQNVTFRCDPISEHNRLYWYRQTLGQGPEFLTYFQNEAQLEKSRLLSDRFSAERPKGSFSTLEIQRTEQGDSAMYLCATSFSTKKGYTFGSGTRLTVV.